The T cell receptor (beta chain) described here comes from a study of CD8+ T cells in alopecia areata. Study outcomes and limitations: Although TCR sharing was seen in mice, sharing across patients was less clear, possibly for HLA-related reasons. For lesional scalp, especially alopecia totalis/universalis, clonality was higher than in normal scalp.

Alopecia areata patients provided lesional scalp punch biopsies and peripheral blood, both collected for the study. Investigators isolated RNA and reverse transcribed it into cDNA to act as the sequencing template. The data were produced by immunoSEQ multiplex PCR, yet TCRdb's version contains in-frame clones alone and is incomplete. The sample records some 120,000 clones, around 45% being singletons. V shed 3 bases and J shed 5 bases, with 16 bases lying between them. The V gene's germline CDR1 is MDHEN and CDR2 SYDVKM. The CDR3 contains 15 residues. This clone was counted a single time. Its antigen is unknown.

This sequence was found in a human donor with alopecia areata. The specimen sequenced was NKG2D-low CD8+ T cells sorted from blood. This sequence joins TRBV28 and TRBJ2-5; no clear D gene. CDR3 sequence (DNA): TGTGCCAGCAGTTTCCCCGAAGACTTCATCGAGACCCAGTACTTC. Its translation is CASSFPEDFIETQYF.